These 20 T cell receptor beta chains were all obtained from the same sample, sequenced in a study of molecular identifiers for immune sequencing clone quantification. TCRdb ran MiXCR on the PCR reads and lists one entry per CDR3 protein. The sample lists under 650,000 distinct CDR3 sequences; roughly 21% were seen once. Sequences were obtained from naive CD8+ T cells from blood, with Jurkat cell RNA spiked in. The subset was: FACS-sorted CD8+CD4-CCR7+CD45RA+ naive T cells. The origin of the receptors is a human donor in good health. Some libraries in this study had Jurkat cell RNA spiked in.

This clonotype was seen a handful of times. This rearrangement joins TRBV6-5 to TRBJ2-2; TRBD1 might be the D (6 bases). The ends were cut back, 0 bases at V and 4 bases at J, with 12 bases in the middle. Germline V gene lookup returns CDR1 MNHEY and CDR2 SVGAGI. The CDR3 is 16 amino acids. The CDR3, as DNA: TGTGCCAGCAGTTACTCCGGGACACTGAGCACCGGGGAGCTGTTTTTT. Protein product: CASSYSGTLSTGELFF.

This clonotype came up many times. The gene calls are TRBV2 and TRBJ2-7, with 10 bases that match TRBD2. The germline CDR1 and CDR2 sequences are SNHLY and FYNNEI. This CDR3 is 14 amino acids long. J gave up 1 base and V 8 bases, and 5 bases lay outside the gene matches. Written as DNA, the CDR3 is TGTGCCAGCTACGGACTAGCGGAGTCCTACGAGCAGTACTTC. Translated, it gives CASYGLAESYEQYF.

The gene calls are TRBV23-1 and TRBJ1-4, with TRBD1 matching 8 bases. TRBV23-1 is marked as an open reading frame, function uncertain. V was pared by 0 bases and J by 5 bases, with 11 bases of the junction left unmatched. CDR3 length equals 18 residues. CDR3 sequence reads: CASSQSVCGTGDNEKLFF. For the CDR3, the DNA is TGCGCCAGCAGTCAATCAGTGTGTGGGACAGGCGACAATGAAAAACTGTTTTTT.

As regards this clonotype: This may be a read error: a much more frequent sequence differs by one nucleotide. This chain connects TRBV2 to TRBJ2-1; 8 nucleotides agree with TRBD1. The CDR3 length is 12 residues. Looked up from germline, CDR1 is SNHLY and CDR2 is FYNNEI. The DNA for the CDR3 is TGTGCCGGGAACAGGGGGTACAGTGAGCAGTTCTTC. Translated: CAGNRGYSEQFF. The full variable domain, in which reference TRBV2 and TRBJ2-1 provide the parts outside the CDR3, is EPEVTQTPSHQVTQMGQEVILRCVPISNHLYFYWYRQILGQKVEFLVSFYNNEISEKSEIFDDQFSVERPDGSNFTLKIRSTKLEDSAMYFCAGNRGYSEQFFGPGTRLTVL.

Turning to this clonotype: One end of the junction is discordant with germline, which a read error may explain. CDR3 sequence reads: CASSQGPQDYSEQFF. CDR3 coding DNA: TGTGCCAGCAGCCAGGGCCCTCAGGACTACAGTGAGCAGTTCTTC. The chain has TRBV7-9 and TRBJ2-1; perhaps TRBD2 as D (6 bases). The CDR3 sequence is 15 residues long. Germline CDR1 SEHNR, CDR2 FQNEAQ (reference sequence). The whole variable domain, remainder taken from reference TRBV7-9 and TRBJ2-1, is DTGVSQNPRHKITKRGQNVTFRCDPISEHNRLYWYRQTLGQGPEFLTYFQNEAQLEKSRLLSDRFSAERPKGSFSTLEIQRTEQGDSAMYLCASSQGPQDYSEQFFGPGTRLTVL.

A remark on this clonotype: The junction departs from germline at one end; a sequencing error may be responsible. The V call is TRBV7-9, the J call TRBJ2-7; D might be TRBD1 (5 bases). CDR1 and CDR2 (germline): SEHNR, FQNEAQ (reference sequence). The CDR3 has 14 amino acids. CDR3 DNA sequence: TGTGCCAACAGCTTAGGGGCCAGAAGCTACGAGCAGTACTTC. Protein: CANSLGARSYEQYF.

This clonotype was detected many times. The V call is TRBV5-1, the J call TRBJ1-1, with D possibly matching TRBD1 (6 bases). The CDR3 has 15 residues. Germline CDR1 and CDR2: SGHRS and YFSETQ. V was pared by 3 bases and J by 0 bases, with 12 bases between. The CDR3 DNA reads as TGCGCCAGCAGCTGGGTGGACAGCTTGAACACTGAAGCTTTCTTT. Translated: CASSWVDSLNTEAFF.

This clonotype was picked up a small number of times. The J gene is TRBJ2-7, the V gene TRBV27, with D perhaps matching TRBD1 (6 bases). The ends were cut back, 3 bases at V and 7 bases at J, with 25 bases in the middle. Germline V lookup: CDR1 MNHEY, CDR2 SMNVEV (reference sequence). This CDR3 comprises 17 residues. This CDR3 is CASSFLGQHRPGGEQYF. In nucleotides, the CDR3 is TGTGCCAGCAGTTTCCTCGGACAGCACCGCCCCGGAGGAGAGCAGTACTTC.

There are many counts of this clonotype. The gene calls are TRBV7-9 and TRBJ2-4; 9 bases are shared with TRBD2. After removal of 4 bases from V and 7 bases from J, the junction contained 14 bases not matched to a gene. The CDR3 extends over 17 amino acids. Per germline, CDR1 SEHNR and CDR2 FQNEAQ (reference sequence). This CDR3 reads CASSSSERGVLGNIQYF. The CDR3 DNA is TGTGCCAGCAGCTCCAGTGAGCGGGGGGTCTTAGGGAACATTCAGTACTTC.

This clonotype occurred many times. The rearrangement joins TRBV7-8 to TRBJ2-5; 10 bases map to TRBD2. Germline trimming cut 1 base from V and 5 bases from J; bases unmatched to any gene: 7. The CDR3 loop spans 16 amino acids. Germline V lookup: CDR1 SGHVS, CDR2 FQNEAQ. The CDR3 loop reads CASSLESSGGPETQYF. CDR3 nucleotide sequence: TGTGCCAGCAGCTTAGAATCTAGCGGGGGCCCGGAGACCCAGTACTTC. Looking up the rest from reference TRBV7-8 and TRBJ2-5 gives the full variable domain: GAGVSQSPRYKVAKRGQDVALRCDPISGHVSLFWYQQALGQGPEFLTYFQNEAQLDKSGLPSDRFFAERPEGSVSTLKIQRTQQEDSAVYLCASSLESSGGPETQYFGPGTRLLVL.

This clonotype occurred many times. This chain connects TRBV6-1 to TRBJ1-5; 8 bases align to TRBD1. Germline V gene lookup returns CDR1 MNHNS and CDR2 SASEGT. V was clipped by 7 bases and J by 5 bases; unmatched bases: 16. The CDR3 consists of 17 residues. This chain's CDR3 is CASIRSGGANGDQPQHF. The DNA for the CDR3 is TGTGCCAGCATAAGGTCAGGGGGCGCGAACGGGGATCAGCCCCAGCATTTT.

This clonotype was counted many times. The chain links TRBV12-3 or TRBV12-4 to TRBJ2-2, with 7 bases lining up with TRBD1. Trimming at V came to 6 bases and at J to 6 bases, leaving 4 bases not matched to a gene. There are 13 residues in the CDR3. The CDR3 region has the DNA TGTGCCAGCAGCCAGGGGGACGCCGGGGAGCTGTTTTTT. The encoded protein is CASSQGDAGELFF.

This clonotype was found a few times. The rearrangement links TRBV4-3 to TRBJ2-1, with TRBD1 as a possible D gene (5 bases). The V end was cut by 0 bases, the J end by 2 bases, with 8 bases between. Germline V gene lookup returns CDR1 LGHNA and CDR2 YSLEER. CDR3 length: 15 residues. CDR3 region: CASSQDKGTYNEQFF. CDR3 coding DNA: TGCGCCAGCAGCCAAGATAAGGGGACCTACAATGAGCAGTTCTTC.

This clonotype came up many times. The J gene is TRBJ2-6, the V gene TRBV24-1, with TRBD1 matching 11 bases. Germline V CDR1 and CDR2: KGHDR, SFDVKD. This CDR3 contains 17 residues. Trimming removed 3 bases from V and 2 bases from J; junction bases left unmatched: 2. The DNA of the CDR3 is TGTGCCACCAGTGATACGGACAGGGGGCCTGGGGCCAACGTCCTGACTTTC. Translated, it gives CATSDTDRGPGANVLTF.

A remark on this clonotype: A much larger clone sits a single nucleotide away, making a read error possible. The chain couples TRBV7-9 to TRBJ2-7; no clear D. Germline CDR1 reads SEHNR; CDR2 reads FQNEAQ (reference sequence). The CDR3 covers 14 residues. This CDR3 reads CASSRTSFLYERYF. The CDR3 bases are TGTGCCAGCAGCCGCACGTCTTTTCTCTACGAGCGGTACTTC.

This clonotype was recorded at least ten times. The V gene is TRBV9, the J gene TRBJ1-3; the D gene is possibly TRBD1 (6 bases). The CDR3 totals 15 residues. V lost 2 bases to trimming and J lost 0 bases, with 9 bases between them. The germline gives CDR1 SGDLS, CDR2 YYNGEE. The CDR3 loop is CASSVSGASGNTIYF. The CDR3 coding sequence is TGTGCCAGCAGCGTCTCAGGGGCCTCTGGAAACACCATATATTTT.

This clonotype was detected ten times or more. V gene TRBV20-1 combines with J gene TRBJ2-3, with D possibly being TRBD2 (5 bases). V was cut by 0 bases and J by 5 bases, with 15 bases left in between. Germline V gives CDR1 DFQATT, CDR2 SNEGSKA (reference sequence). The CDR3 has 15 amino acids. The DNA for the CDR3 is TGCAGTGCTAGAGATTGGGCGGATGCGGGAGATACGCAGTATTTT. This codes for CSARDWADAGDTQYF.

This clonotype was detected many times. The chain recombines TRBV7-6 with TRBJ2-3, with TRBD2 matching over 9 bases. Germline assignment: CDR1 SGHVS and CDR2 FNYEAQ. The CDR3 consists of 16 residues. V shed 5 bases, J shed 1 base, and the junction held 7 bases outside the gene matches. This CDR3 is CASSAGVAGGTDTQYF. As DNA, the CDR3 is TGTGCCAGCAGCGCGGGGGTAGCGGGAGGCACAGATACGCAGTATTTT.

Comments on this clonotype: A single base separates this from a much larger clone, so it may be a read error. The chain carries TRBV28 and TRBJ1-3; D gene ambiguous. This CDR3 spans 14 amino acids. Per germline, CDR1 MDHEN and CDR2 SYDVKM. The CDR3 DNA follows: TGTGCCAGCAGTTTCCGATACTCGGGAAACACCGTATATTTT. It specifies CASSFRYSGNTVYF.

This clonotype was counted many times. J is TRBJ2-7 and V is TRBV7-9; D is perhaps TRBD2 (5 bases). CDR3 length equals 14 residues. Germline-derived CDR1 and CDR2 are SEHNR and FQNEAQ (reference sequence). Trimming shortened V by 5 bases and J by 5 bases, and 16 bases separated the two germline ends. The CDR3 nucleotides read TGTGCCAGCAGCGATCCTCGACTATCCCACGAGCAGTACTTC. This codes for CASSDPRLSHEQYF.